One and the same sample provided the 31 T cell receptor beta chains below, sequenced in a study of T cell responses to AZD1222 COVID-19 vaccine. Some clones are missing from TCRdb's copy, which holds only in-frame ones; the method was immunoSEQ multiplex PCR. The repertoire includes around 140,000 clones, around 90% of them detected once, and roughly 1.8% sits in the top ten. The input for sequencing was peripheral blood, taken on day 0 of AZD1222 vaccination. The receptors were sampled from an adult in good health.

The chain carries TRBV4-1 and TRBJ1-1; D is possibly TRBD1 (5 bases). Germline CDR1 is MGHRA and CDR2 is YSYEKL. The CDR3 extends over 14 amino acids. The V gene lost 7 bases and the J gene lost 2 bases, with 14 bases spanning the gap. CDR3 in amino acids: CASTIRGSNTEAFF. CDR3 bases: TGCGCCAGCACGATCCGGGGGTCTAACACTGAAGCTTTCTTT.

The chain recombines TRBV7-2 with TRBJ1-5; the match to TRBD1 covers 10 bases. The CDR3 has 16 amino acids. V shed 3 bases and J 2 bases; nucleotides not matched to a gene: 4. Per the germline V gene, CDR1 is SGHTA and CDR2 is FQGNSA. The chain's CDR3 is CASSLQTGGGNQPQHF. In DNA, the CDR3 is TGTGCCAGCAGCTTGCAGACAGGGGGCGGCAATCAGCCCCAGCATTTT. The variable domain in full, with the rest retrieved from reference TRBV7-2 and TRBJ1-5, is GAGVSQSPSNKVTEKGKDVELRCDPISGHTALYWYRQSLGQGLEFLIYFQGNSAPDKSGLPSDRFSAERTGGSVSTLTIQRTQQEDSAVYLCASSLQTGGGNQPQHFGDGTRLSIL.

The chain links TRBV2 to TRBJ1-3; D unresolved. This CDR3 is built from 11 residues. Between the trimmed V and J ends, which lost 6 bases and 11 bases, there was a span of 11 bases. Germline V gene data show CDR1 as SNHLY and CDR2 as FYNNEI. As DNA, the CDR3 is TGTGCCAGCAGCGAGGAGGGCCCCATATATTTT. Residues: CASSEEGPIYF.

This chain connects TRBV18 to TRBJ2-1; no reliable D call. The CDR3 is 12 residues long. Trimming removed 6 bases from V and 4 bases from J, with 7 bases in between. Germline loops: CDR1 KGHSH, CDR2 LQKENI. CDR3 region: CASSGLYNEQFF. DNA for the CDR3: TGTGCCAGCTCGGGCCTATACAATGAGCAGTTCTTC.

The count of this clone is one. The J gene is TRBJ1-2, the V gene TRBV5-1; 10 positions agree with TRBD1. Trimming cost V 4 bases and J 4 bases; bases outside gene matches: 7. CDR3 length equals 15 residues. From germline, CDR1 is SGHRS and CDR2 YFSETQ. CDR3 sequence: CASSPRQGAGYGYTF. CDR3 coding DNA: TGCGCCAGCAGCCCTCGACAGGGGGCGGGCTATGGCTACACCTTC.

V is TRBV2 and J is TRBJ1-2; TRBD1 aligns across 7 bases. Germline CDR1 and CDR2: SNHLY and FYNNEI. CDR3 length: 17 amino acids. With 7 bases clipped from V and 8 bases from J, the junction kept 22 bases outside the gene matches. CDR3 in amino acids: CASIKLSRDREGGGYTF. CDR3 bases: TGTGCCAGCATTAAACTCTCAAGAGACAGGGAAGGAGGGGGCTACACCTTC.

As regards this clone: Other DNA sequences in this specimen translate into the identical CDR3. This chain joins TRBV6-1 and TRBJ1-2, with a weak D call TRBD1 (5 bases). This CDR3 spans 14 amino acids. Trimming shortened V by 1 base and J by 4 bases, and 10 bases separated the two germline ends. CDR1 MNHNS and CDR2 SASEGT come from the germline V gene. The CDR3 sequence is CASSEGAGIYGYTF. The CDR3 bases are TGTGCCAGCAGTGAAGGCGCAGGGATCTATGGCTACACCTTC.

This chain connects TRBV5-1 to TRBJ2-3, with D tentatively TRBD2 (6 bases). Trimming took off 5 bases at V and 3 bases at J, with 13 bases between the two ends. Germline V lookup: CDR1 SGHRS, CDR2 YFSETQ. CDR3 length: 14 amino acids. The CDR3 sequence is CASRQVLATDTQYF. The CDR3 coding sequence is TGCGCCAGCAGACAGGTACTAGCTACAGATACGCAGTATTTT.

This clone showed up just once. This chain connects TRBV5-1 to TRBJ2-2; 7 nucleotides match TRBD2. This CDR3 region has 15 residues. From germline, CDR1 is SGHRS and CDR2 YFSETQ. V shed 2 bases, J shed 4 bases, and the junction held 5 bases outside the gene matches. CDR3 nucleotides: TGCGCCAGCAGCTTTGGCGGGAGCGGCACCGGGGAGCTGTTTTTT. Protein sequence: CASSFGGSGTGELFF.

V and J are TRBV30 and TRBJ1-5; D gene uncertain. V lost 4 bases and J lost 2, with 9 bases in between. Germline V gene sequence: CDR1 GTSNPN, CDR2 SVGIG (reference sequence). The CDR3 has 13 residues. The chain's CDR3 is CAWNRVGNQPQHF. The CDR3 coding sequence is TGTGCCTGGAATAGGGTTGGCAATCAGCCCCAGCATTTT. The whole variable domain, remainder taken from reference TRBV30 and TRBJ1-5, is SQTIHQWPATLVQPVGSPLSLECTVEGTSNPNLYWYRQAAGRGLQLLFYSVGIGQISSEVPQNLSASRPQDRQFILSSKKLLLSDSGFYLCAWNRVGNQPQHFGDGTRLSIL.

The chain links TRBV24-1 to TRBJ2-1; 9 bases agree with TRBD1. CDR3 length: 15 residues. After removal of 3 bases from V and 7 bases from J, the junction contained 6 bases not matched to a gene. Germline loops: CDR1 KGHDR, CDR2 SFDVKD. Here the CDR3 reads CATSDPGTGRNEQFF. In nucleotides, the CDR3 is TGTGCCACCAGTGATCCCGGGACAGGGAGGAATGAGCAGTTCTTC.

The chain carries TRBV5-4 and TRBJ2-7; TRBD2 aligns across 9 bases. Per the germline V gene, CDR1 is SGHNT and CDR2 is YYREEE (reference sequence). V shed 4 bases, J shed 5 bases, and the junction held 7 bases outside the gene matches. The CDR3 runs 14 residues. The CDR3 DNA follows: TGTGCCAGCAGCCTAACCCGCGGGGGGGACGAGCAGTACTTC. Amino acid sequence: CASSLTRGGDEQYF.

The rearrangement links TRBV11-2 to TRBJ2-2; 9 positions agree with TRBD2. The CDR3 contains 17 residues. V lost 3 bases and J lost 5; bases outside the gene matches: 10. The germline CDR1 and CDR2 sequences are SGHAT and FQNNGV. The CDR3 coding sequence is TGTGCCAGCAGCTTTATTCGTAGCGGGAGTTGGACCGGGGAGCTGTTTTTT. Its protein product is CASSFIRSGSWTGELFF. Full variable domain (rest looked up from reference TRBV11-2 and TRBJ2-2): EAGVAQSPRYKIIEKRQSVAFWCNPISGHATLYWYQQILGQGPKLLIQFQNNGVVDDSQLPKDRFSAERLKGVDSTLKIQPAKLEDSAVYLCASSFIRSGSWTGELFFGEGSRLTVL.

The chain links TRBV5-1 to TRBJ2-2; 7 bases are shared with TRBD2. Looked up from germline, CDR1 is SGHRS and CDR2 is YFSETQ. The trim removed 5 bases at V and 4 bases at J, leaving 8 bases unmatched. The CDR3 loop spans 15 amino acids. The CDR3 reads CASRETGGLTGELFF. The DNA of the CDR3 is TGCGCCAGCAGAGAAACGGGAGGACTCACCGGGGAGCTGTTTTTT.

By share of the sample, this clone is medium-sized. The chain has TRBV11-2 and TRBJ2-1; 10 bases are a match to TRBD2. Germline V CDR1 and CDR2: SGHAT, FQNNGV. The CDR3 length is 17 residues. With 8 bases clipped from V and 10 bases from J, the junction kept 20 bases outside the gene matches. CDR3 residues: CASLRGGGGLAGVEQFF. The DNA of the CDR3 is TGTGCCAGCCTCCGGGGAGGGGGAGGGCTAGCGGGAGTAGAGCAGTTCTTC.

The chain joins TRBV27 to TRBJ1-2; 10 bases map to TRBD1. The CDR3 is 16 amino acids. J gave up 5 bases and V 5 bases, and 11 bases lay outside the gene matches. CDR1 and CDR2 (germline): MNHEY, SMNVEV (reference sequence). CDR3 sequence: CASSPPPGQGFYGYTF. In nucleotides, the CDR3 is TGTGCCAGCAGTCCCCCCCCGGGACAGGGGTTTTATGGCTACACCTTC.

CDR3 sequence (DNA): TGTGCCAGCAGCTCCCGAACTAGCGGGACAGATACGCAGTATTTT. Translating it yields CASSSRTSGTDTQYF. This rearrangement joins TRBV7-8 to TRBJ2-3; 9 bases map to TRBD2. The germline V gene encodes CDR1 SGHVS and CDR2 FQNEAQ. This CDR3 has 15 amino acids. J gave up 3 bases and V 4 bases, and 5 bases lay outside the gene matches.

This clone was observed once. The V and J genes are TRBV10-1 and TRBJ1-3; TRBD1 might be the D (5 bases). The V gene's germline CDR1 is WNHNN and CDR2 SYGVQD (reference sequence). V lost 7 bases and J lost 4, with 17 bases in between. The CDR3 is 15 amino acids. CDR3 protein: CASTHLGGTGNTIYF. DNA for the CDR3: TGCGCCAGCACCCATCTCGGGGGGACCGGAAACACCATATATTTT.

The chain uses TRBV30 and TRBJ1-5; TRBD1 might be the D (5 bases). Germline-derived CDR1 and CDR2 are GTSNPN and SVGIG (reference sequence). This CDR3 spans 13 amino acids. Trimming took 0 bases from V and 7 from J, leaving 10 bases between them. CDR3 nucleotide sequence: TGTGCCTGGAGTGTAGCTTGGGGCCAGCCCCAGCATTTT. Its protein is CAWSVAWGQPQHF.

The chain combines TRBV5-1 with TRBJ1-6; D is ambiguous. Germline CDR1 is SGHRS and CDR2 is YFSETQ. V gave up 0 bases and J gave up 5 bases, with 12 bases separating them. CDR3 length equals 16 residues. CDR3 sequence (DNA): TGCGCCAGCAGCTTGGACCCAGTCGTGGATAATTCACCCCTCCACTTT. This gives the protein CASSLDPVVDNSPLHF.

The chain recombines TRBV28 with TRBJ1-6; D might be TRBD1 (6 bases). Germline-derived CDR1 and CDR2 are MDHEN and SYDVKM. Trimming removed 6 bases from V and 7 bases from J, with 13 bases in between. The CDR3 runs 14 residues. The CDR3 DNA reads as TGTGCCAGCAGCTTGACAGGTCCAAATTCACCCCTCCACTTT. It translates to CASSLTGPNSPLHF.

CDR3 protein: CASSRPGEGLATYEQFF. The CDR3 DNA follows: TGCGCCAGCAGTAGGCCCGGGGAAGGACTAGCGACTTACGAGCAGTTCTTC. The V and J genes are TRBV23-1 and TRBJ2-1; TRBD2 agrees at 9 bases. TRBV23-1 is given ORF status, its function remaining uncertain. The CDR3 loop spans 17 amino acids. V gave up 5 bases and J gave up 10 bases; unmatched junction bases: 18.

The chain couples TRBV24-1 to TRBJ2-2; D gene uncertain. The V and J ends lost 3 bases and 7 bases respectively, with 20 bases between them. Germline V gene data show CDR1 as KGHDR and CDR2 as SFDVKD. This CDR3 spans 17 amino acids. The CDR3 reads CATSDITLTPYIGELFF. The DNA of the CDR3 is TGTGCCACCAGTGATATTACTCTAACCCCCTACATCGGGGAGCTGTTTTTT.

The sample holds one count of this clone. The V gene is TRBV2, the J gene TRBJ1-5; D unclear. Per germline, CDR1 SNHLY and CDR2 FYNNEI. This CDR3 is 13 amino acids long. V was pared by 8 bases and J by 1 base, with 9 bases between. This CDR3 reads CASGVDSNQPQHF. CDR3 sequence (DNA): TGTGCCAGCGGCGTAGACAGCAATCAGCCCCAGCATTTT.

The V gene is TRBV29-1, the J gene TRBJ2-1; D is unclear. This CDR3 spans 12 amino acids. CDR1 is SQVTM and CDR2 is ANQGSEA in the germline V gene. Trimming stripped 3 bases from V and 10 bases from J, with 13 bases between. CDR3 residues: CSVEDALLEQFF. In nucleotides, the CDR3 is TGCAGCGTTGAGGATGCGTTACTGGAGCAGTTCTTC.

The chain combines TRBV28 with TRBJ1-5, with D tentatively TRBD1 (6 bases). V shed 6 bases and J shed 7 bases, with 16 bases lying between them. CDR1 and CDR2 (germline): MDHEN, SYDVKM. This CDR3 is built from 14 residues. CDR3 sequence (DNA): TGTGCCAGCAGGGGACACGCACCAGGACAGCCCCAGCATTTT. It translates to CASRGHAPGQPQHF.

The rearrangement joins TRBV6-2 or TRBV6-3 to TRBJ1-5, with D unclear. The CDR3 covers 17 residues. Trimming took 4 bases from V and 2 from J, leaving 18 bases between them. Germline CDR1 reads MNHEY; CDR2 reads SVGEGT. CDR3 in amino acids: CASSFVGFGGGNQPQHF. CDR3 in DNA: TGTGCCAGCAGTTTTGTAGGGTTTGGTGGAGGCAATCAGCCCCAGCATTTT.

The chain recombines TRBV3-1 (or the pseudogene TRBV3-2) with TRBJ2-7; TRBD2 might be the D (6 bases). The CDR3 totals 15 residues. Trimming left V 1 base short and J 2 bases short, with 12 bases between. The germline V gene has CDR1 LGHDT and CDR2 YNNKEL (reference sequence). CDR3 sequence reads: CASSQVPSVTYEQYF. CDR3 nucleotide sequence: TGTGCCAGCAGCCAAGTTCCTAGCGTTACCTACGAGCAGTACTTC.

This chain uses TRBV24-1 with TRBJ1-1, with D uncertain. Germline CDR1 is KGHDR and CDR2 is SFDVKD. Deletions cut 4 bases from V and 6 bases from J, with 11 bases between. This CDR3 is 13 amino acids long. The CDR3, as DNA: TGTGCCACCAGTGAAGTTTCGGGGTCTGAAGCTTTCTTT. Its protein product is CATSEVSGSEAFF.

The sample holds one count of this clone. The chain employs TRBV20-1 and TRBJ1-3; D remains unclear. Trimming left V 3 bases short and J 0 bases short, with 9 bases between. The CDR3 consists of 14 residues. CDR1 is DFQATT, CDR2 SNEGSKA, per germline (reference sequence). The CDR3 DNA reads as TGCAGTGCTAGTTATGAGGGCTCTGGAAACACCATATATTTT. The encoded protein is CSASYEGSGNTIYF.

This sequence joins TRBV18 and TRBJ1-1; tentative D call: TRBD1 (6 bases). The CDR3 sequence is 17 residues long. Between the trimmed V and J ends, which lost 3 bases and 0 bases, there was a span of 17 bases. CDR1 is KGHSH, CDR2 LQKENI, per germline. The CDR3: CASSPSLRGTMNTEAFF. The CDR3 coding sequence is TGTGCCAGCTCACCGTCCCTTAGGGGGACGATGAACACTGAAGCTTTCTTT.